This T cell receptor (beta chain) was retrieved from a study of blood T cell repertoires in COVID-19. In terms of age and location, participants ranged from roughly 18 to 90 years and lived in about 25 US areas. Repertoires were generated with immunoSEQ multiplex PCR, while TCRdb's copy carries only in-frame clones and drops some. The sample lists approximately 220,000 clones, 85% occurring once. Trimming at V came to 4 bases and at J to 4 bases, leaving 7 bases not matched to a gene. This CDR3 spans 15 amino acids. Germline V gene lookup returns CDR1 SGHAT and CDR2 FQNNGV. The V gene is TRBV11-2, the J gene TRBJ2-7; 10 bases map to TRBD1. The source material was PBMCs or T cells enriched from blood (not recorded which). The origin of this receptor is a man aged 40-50 years who had recovered from COVID-19. CDR3 amino acids: CASSSAGQGRYEQYF. Here the CDR3 DNA reads TGTGCCAGCAGCTCGGCGGGACAGGGGCGGTACGAGCAGTACTTC.